The 6 T cell receptor beta chains listed next were all sequenced from one sample in a study of spatial heterogeneity in lung cancer. TCRdb itself ran the 5' RACE reads through MiXCR, one entry per CDR3 protein. This sample has 2,500 to 3,000 distinct CDR3 sequences, with roughly an eighth found just once. As to time point: sample taken at primary tumor resection. Unsorted samples of tumor, nontumor lung or frozen PBMC had their whole RNA sequenced. Material: PBMCs, obtained at surgery. These receptors were taken from a male donor with early-stage non-small cell lung cancer.

By proportion, this clonotype is medium-sized. The chain combines TRBV5-1 with TRBJ2-1; 10 bases are a match to TRBD1. Germline trimming cut 4 bases from V and 10 bases from J; bases unmatched to any gene: 8. The germline gives CDR1 SGHRS, CDR2 YFSETQ. The CDR3 consists of 14 residues. The CDR3 nucleotides are TGCGCCAGCAGCCCAGGGACAGGGGTTGGAGAGCAGTTCTTC. This gives the protein CASSPGTGVGEQFF.

By share of the sample, this clonotype is medium-sized. The rearrangement uses TRBV12-3 or TRBV12-4 and TRBJ2-6; no clear D. CDR3 length equals 11 residues. Trimming cost V 5 bases and J 16 bases, with 12 bases left between them. CDR3 region: CASSTGPQLTF. CDR3 nucleotides: TGTGCCAGCAGTACCGGGCCACAGCTGACTTTC.

This clonotype is labeled as medium-sized. The V gene is TRBV27, the J gene TRBJ1-6, with D perhaps matching TRBD1 (5 bases). The V and J ends lost 7 bases and 0 bases respectively, with 16 bases between them. The CDR3 covers 17 residues. Germline lookup yields CDR1 MNHEY and CDR2 SMNVEV (reference sequence). As DNA, the CDR3 is TGTGCCAGCAAATTGAAGGGCGGGGGCTCCTATAATTCACCCCTCCACTTT. Encoded protein: CASKLKGGGSYNSPLHF.

This clonotype was observed a few times. The rearrangement uses TRBV7-9 and TRBJ2-2; 12 nucleotides agree with TRBD1. Germline CDR1 reads SEHNR; CDR2 reads FQNEAQ (reference sequence). J was trimmed by 3 bases and V by 4 bases; bases with no gene match: 6. The CDR3 is made up of 17 amino acids. The CDR3 spells CASSSRDRGPDTGELFF. In DNA form, the CDR3 reads TGTGCCAGCAGCTCCCGGGACAGGGGGCCTGACACCGGGGAGCTGTTTTTT. Combining the CDR3 with reference TRBV7-9 and TRBJ2-2 gives the whole variable domain DTGVSQNPRHKITKRGQNVTFRCDPISEHNRLYWYRQTLGQGPEFLTYFQNEAQLEKSRLLSDRFSAERPKGSFSTLEIQRTEQGDSAMYLCASSSRDRGPDTGELFFGEGSRLTVL.

The CDR3 protein is CASSLLQGADTQYF. Here the CDR3 DNA reads TGTGCCAGCAGCTTACTGCAGGGTGCAGATACGCAGTATTTT. The chain has TRBV7-9 and TRBJ2-3, with D perhaps matching TRBD1 (5 bases). V shed 2 bases and J shed 4 bases, with 10 bases lying between them. Germline lookup yields CDR1 SEHNR and CDR2 FQNEAQ (reference sequence). The CDR3 consists of 14 residues.

This chain uses TRBV7-3 with TRBJ1-6, with 8 bases fitting TRBD1. The CDR3 is 16 residues long. Germline lookup yields CDR1 SGHTA and CDR2 FQGTGA. J gave up 6 bases and V 5 bases, and 9 bases lay outside the gene matches. The CDR3 DNA is TGTGCCAGCAGCAGAACCGGGACAGGCACTAATTCACCCCTCCACTTT. Amino acids: CASSRTGTGTNSPLHF.